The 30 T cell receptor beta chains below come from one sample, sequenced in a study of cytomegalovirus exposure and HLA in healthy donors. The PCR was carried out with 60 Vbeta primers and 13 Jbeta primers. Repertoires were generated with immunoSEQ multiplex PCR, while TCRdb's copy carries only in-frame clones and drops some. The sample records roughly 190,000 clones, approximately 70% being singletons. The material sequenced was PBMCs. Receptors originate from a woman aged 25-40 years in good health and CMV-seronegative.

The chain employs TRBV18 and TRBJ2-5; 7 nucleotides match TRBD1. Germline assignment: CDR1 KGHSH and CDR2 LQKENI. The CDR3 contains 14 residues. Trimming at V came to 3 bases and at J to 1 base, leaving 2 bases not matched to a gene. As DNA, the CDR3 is TGTGCCAGCTCACCCCGACAGGGCCAAGAGACCCAGTACTTC. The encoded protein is CASSPRQGQETQYF.

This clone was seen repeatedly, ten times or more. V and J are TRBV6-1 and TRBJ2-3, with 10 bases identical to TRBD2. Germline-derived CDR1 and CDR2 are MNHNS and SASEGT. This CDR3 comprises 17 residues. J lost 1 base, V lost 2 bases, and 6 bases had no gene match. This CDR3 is CASSELSGGAGTDTQYF. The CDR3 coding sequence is TGTGCCAGCAGTGAATTGAGCGGGGGGGCCGGCACAGATACGCAGTATTTT.

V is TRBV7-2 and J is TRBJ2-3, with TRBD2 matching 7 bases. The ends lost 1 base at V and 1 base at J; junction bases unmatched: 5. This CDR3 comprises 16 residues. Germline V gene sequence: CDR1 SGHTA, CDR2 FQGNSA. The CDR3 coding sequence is TGTGCCAGCAGCTTAGAATTTGCGGGAGGCACAGATACGCAGTATTTT. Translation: CASSLEFAGGTDTQYF.

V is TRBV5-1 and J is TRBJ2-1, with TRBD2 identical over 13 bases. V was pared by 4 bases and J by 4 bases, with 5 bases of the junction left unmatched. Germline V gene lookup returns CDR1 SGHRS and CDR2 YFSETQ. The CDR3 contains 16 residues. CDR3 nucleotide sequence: TGCGCCAGCAGCCCTCGGACTAGCGGGGGATACAATGAGCAGTTCTTC. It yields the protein CASSPRTSGGYNEQFF. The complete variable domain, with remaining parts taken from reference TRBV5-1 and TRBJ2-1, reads KAGVTQTPRYLIKTRGQQVTLSCSPISGHRSVSWYQQTPGQGLQFLFEYFSETQRNKGNFPGRFSGRQFSNSRSEMNVSTLELGDSALYLCASSPRTSGGYNEQFFGPGTRLTVL.

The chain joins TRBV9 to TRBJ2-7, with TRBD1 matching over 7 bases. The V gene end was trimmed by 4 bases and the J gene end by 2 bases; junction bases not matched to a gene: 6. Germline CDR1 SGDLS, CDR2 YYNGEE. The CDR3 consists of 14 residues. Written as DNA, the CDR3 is TGTGCCAGCAGCCCCTGGGACAGTGCCTACGAGCAGTACTTC. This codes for CASSPWDSAYEQYF.

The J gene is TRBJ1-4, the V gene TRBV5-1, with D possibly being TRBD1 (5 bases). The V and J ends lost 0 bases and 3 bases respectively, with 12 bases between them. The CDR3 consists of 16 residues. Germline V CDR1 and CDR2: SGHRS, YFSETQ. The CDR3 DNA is TGCGCCAGCAGCTTGGACAGGAATGTTCCTAATGAAAAACTGTTTTTT. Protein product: CASSLDRNVPNEKLFF.

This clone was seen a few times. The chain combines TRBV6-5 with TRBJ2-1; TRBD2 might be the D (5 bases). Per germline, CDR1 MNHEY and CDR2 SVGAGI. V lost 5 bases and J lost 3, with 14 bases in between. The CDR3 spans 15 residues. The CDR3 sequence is CASSPLHGNYNEQFF. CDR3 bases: TGTGCCAGCAGTCCCCTTCACGGGAACTACAATGAGCAGTTCTTC.

CDR3 sequence: CASSPDRSYGYTF. Here the CDR3 DNA reads TGCGCCAGCAGCCCCGACAGATCCTATGGCTACACCTTC. V usage is TRBV5-1 and J usage is TRBJ1-2; D is perhaps TRBD1 (5 bases). Germline V gene lookup returns CDR1 SGHRS and CDR2 YFSETQ. This CDR3 contains 13 residues. V lost 4 bases and J 4 bases, leaving 11 bases between the germline ends.

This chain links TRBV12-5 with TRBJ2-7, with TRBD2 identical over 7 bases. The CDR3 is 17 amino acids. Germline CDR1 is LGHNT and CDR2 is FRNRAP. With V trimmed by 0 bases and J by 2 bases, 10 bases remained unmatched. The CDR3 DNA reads TGTGCTAGTGGTTTGGTATTGGGGGGGAGACTCCCCTACGAGCAGTACTTC. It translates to CASGLVLGGRLPYEQYF.

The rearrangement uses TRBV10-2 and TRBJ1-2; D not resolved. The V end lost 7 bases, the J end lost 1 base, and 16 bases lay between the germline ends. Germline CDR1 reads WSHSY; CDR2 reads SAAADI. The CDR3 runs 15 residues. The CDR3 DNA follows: TGCGCCAGCAAAGGACCGGAGGTTTATAACTATGGCTACACCTTC. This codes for CASKGPEVYNYGYTF.

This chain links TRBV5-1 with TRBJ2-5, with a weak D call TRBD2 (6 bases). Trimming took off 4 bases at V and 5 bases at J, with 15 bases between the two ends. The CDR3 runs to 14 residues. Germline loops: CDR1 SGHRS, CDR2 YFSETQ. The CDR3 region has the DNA TGCGCCAGCAGCCCCGGGAGTCAGGCGGAGACCCAGTACTTC. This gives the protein CASSPGSQAETQYF.

The CDR3 nucleotides are TGTGCCAGCAGCTTTCATCTACAGGGCATTCAGTACTTC. It yields the protein CASSFHLQGIQYF. The J gene is TRBJ2-4, the V gene TRBV5-6; D is perhaps TRBD1 (6 bases). Trimming cost V 2 bases and J 9 bases, with 12 bases left between them. CDR1 is SGHDT and CDR2 is YYEEEE in the germline V gene. This CDR3 is 13 amino acids long.

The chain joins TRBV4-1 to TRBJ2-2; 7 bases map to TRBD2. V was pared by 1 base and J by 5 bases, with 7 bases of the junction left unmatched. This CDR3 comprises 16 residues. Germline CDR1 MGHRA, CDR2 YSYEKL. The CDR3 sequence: CASSQGFGLVTGELFF. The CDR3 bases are TGCGCCAGCAGCCAAGGGTTCGGACTAGTTACCGGGGAGCTGTTTTTT.

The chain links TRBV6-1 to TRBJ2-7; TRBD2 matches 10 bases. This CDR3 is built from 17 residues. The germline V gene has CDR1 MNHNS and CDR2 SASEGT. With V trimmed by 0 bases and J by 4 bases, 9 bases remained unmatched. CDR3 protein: CASSEALSSGSLYEQYF. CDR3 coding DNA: TGTGCCAGCAGTGAAGCCCTCTCTAGCGGGAGTTTGTACGAGCAGTACTTC.

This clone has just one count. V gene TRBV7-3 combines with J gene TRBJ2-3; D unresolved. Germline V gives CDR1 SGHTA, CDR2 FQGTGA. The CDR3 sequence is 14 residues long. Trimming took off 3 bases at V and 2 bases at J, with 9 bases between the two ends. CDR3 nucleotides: TGTGCCAGCAGCTTCGGAAGCGTCACAGATACGCAGTATTTT. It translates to CASSFGSVTDTQYF.

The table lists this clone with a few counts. The DNA of the CDR3 is TGTGCCAGCAGTGAACGGCGGGGATTTGGAAACACCATATATTTT. This sequence encodes CASSERRGFGNTIYF. This chain uses TRBV6-1 with TRBJ1-3; the D is unclear. The ends were cut back, 2 bases at V and 3 bases at J, with 11 bases in the middle. Germline loops: CDR1 MNHNS, CDR2 SASEGT. The CDR3 totals 15 residues.

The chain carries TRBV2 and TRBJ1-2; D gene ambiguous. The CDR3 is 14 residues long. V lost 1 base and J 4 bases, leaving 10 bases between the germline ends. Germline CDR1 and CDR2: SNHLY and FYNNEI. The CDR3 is CASSEGMEFYGYTF. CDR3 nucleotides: TGTGCCAGCAGTGAAGGTATGGAGTTCTATGGCTACACCTTC.

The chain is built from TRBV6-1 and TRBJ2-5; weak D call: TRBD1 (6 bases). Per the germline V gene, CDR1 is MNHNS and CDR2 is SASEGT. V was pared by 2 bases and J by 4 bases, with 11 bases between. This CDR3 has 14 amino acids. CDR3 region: CASSEPGHRETQYF. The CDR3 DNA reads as TGTGCCAGCAGTGAACCGGGACACCGAGAGACCCAGTACTTC.

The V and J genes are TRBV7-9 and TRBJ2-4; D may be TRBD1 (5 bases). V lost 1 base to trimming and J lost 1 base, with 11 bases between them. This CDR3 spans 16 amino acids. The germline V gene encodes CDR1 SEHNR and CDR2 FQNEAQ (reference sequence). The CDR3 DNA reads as TGTGCCAGCAGCTTAGAGCAGGGTTGGGCCAAAAACATTCAGTACTTC. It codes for CASSLEQGWAKNIQYF.

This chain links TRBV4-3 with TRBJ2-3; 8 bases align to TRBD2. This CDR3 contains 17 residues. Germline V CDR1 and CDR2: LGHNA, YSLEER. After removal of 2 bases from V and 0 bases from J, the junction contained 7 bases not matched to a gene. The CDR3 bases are TGCGCCAGCAGCCAACAACTAGCGGTCACTAGCACAGATACGCAGTATTTT. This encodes CASSQQLAVTSTDTQYF.

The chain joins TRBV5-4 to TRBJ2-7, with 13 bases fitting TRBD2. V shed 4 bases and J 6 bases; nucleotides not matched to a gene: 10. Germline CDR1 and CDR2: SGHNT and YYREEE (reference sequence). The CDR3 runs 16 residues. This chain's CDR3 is CASSHVGLAGVVEQYF. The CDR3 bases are TGTGCCAGCAGCCACGTAGGACTAGCGGGAGTTGTCGAGCAGTACTTC.

The CDR3 DNA sequence: TGTGCCAGTAGTACCCCCCTCGCTAGCGGGAGGACCTACTCCTACAATGAGCAGTTCTTC. This encodes CASSTPLASGRTYSYNEQFF. The chain uses TRBV19 and TRBJ2-1, with 11 bases matching TRBD2. With 4 bases clipped from V and 0 bases from J, the junction kept 14 bases outside the gene matches. This CDR3 has 20 amino acids. Per germline, CDR1 LNHDA and CDR2 SQIVND (reference sequence).

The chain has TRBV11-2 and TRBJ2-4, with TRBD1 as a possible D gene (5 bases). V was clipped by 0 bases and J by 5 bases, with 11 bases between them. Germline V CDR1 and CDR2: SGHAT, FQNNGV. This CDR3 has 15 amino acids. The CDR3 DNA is TGTGCCAGCAGCTTAGATAGGGGCCGTCAAAACATTCAGTACTTC. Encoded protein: CASSLDRGRQNIQYF.

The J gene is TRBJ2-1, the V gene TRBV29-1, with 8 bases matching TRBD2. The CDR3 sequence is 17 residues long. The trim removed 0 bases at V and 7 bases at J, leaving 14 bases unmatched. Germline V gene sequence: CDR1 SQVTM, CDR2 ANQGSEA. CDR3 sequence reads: CSVEDAPDGRALNEQFF. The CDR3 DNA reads TGCAGCGTTGAAGATGCTCCTGACGGGAGGGCCTTAAATGAGCAGTTCTTC.

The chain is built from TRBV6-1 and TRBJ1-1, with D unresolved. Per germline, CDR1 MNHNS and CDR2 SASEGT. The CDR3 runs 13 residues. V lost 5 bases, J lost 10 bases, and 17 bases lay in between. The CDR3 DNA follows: TGTGCCAGCAGTACTATAGCCGAGGCTTCAGCTTTCTTT. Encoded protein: CASSTIAEASAFF.

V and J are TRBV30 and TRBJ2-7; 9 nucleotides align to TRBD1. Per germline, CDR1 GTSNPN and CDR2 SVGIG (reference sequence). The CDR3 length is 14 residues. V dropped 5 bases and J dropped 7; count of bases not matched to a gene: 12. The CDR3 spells CAWDPIGTGWEQYF. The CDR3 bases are TGTGCCTGGGACCCAATTGGGACAGGGTGGGAGCAGTACTTC.

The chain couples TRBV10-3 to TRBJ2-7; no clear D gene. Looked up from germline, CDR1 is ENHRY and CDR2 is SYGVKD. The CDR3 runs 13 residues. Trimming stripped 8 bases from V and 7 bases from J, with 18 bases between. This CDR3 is CAIRLGPGYEQYF. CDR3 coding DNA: TGTGCCATCCGCCTAGGCCCGGGTTATGAGCAGTACTTC.

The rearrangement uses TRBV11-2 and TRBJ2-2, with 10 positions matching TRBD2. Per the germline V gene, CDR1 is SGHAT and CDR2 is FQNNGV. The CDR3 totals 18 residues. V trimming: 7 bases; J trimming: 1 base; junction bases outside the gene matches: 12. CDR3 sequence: CASITEIAGGQNTGELFF. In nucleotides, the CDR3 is TGTGCCAGCATAACCGAAATAGCGGGGGGCCAGAACACCGGGGAGCTGTTTTTT.

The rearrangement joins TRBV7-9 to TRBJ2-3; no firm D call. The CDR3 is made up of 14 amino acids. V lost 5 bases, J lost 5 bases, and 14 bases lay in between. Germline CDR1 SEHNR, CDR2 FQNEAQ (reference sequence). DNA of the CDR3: TGTGCCAGCAGCGACGACTTGCTGAAAGATACGCAGTATTTT. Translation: CASSDDLLKDTQYF. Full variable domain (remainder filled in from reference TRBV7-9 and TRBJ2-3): DTGVSQNPRHKITKRGQNVTFRCDPISEHNRLYWYRQTLGQGPEFLTYFQNEAQLEKSRLLSDRFSAERPKGSFSTLEIQRTEQGDSAMYLCASSDDLLKDTQYFGPGTRLTVL.

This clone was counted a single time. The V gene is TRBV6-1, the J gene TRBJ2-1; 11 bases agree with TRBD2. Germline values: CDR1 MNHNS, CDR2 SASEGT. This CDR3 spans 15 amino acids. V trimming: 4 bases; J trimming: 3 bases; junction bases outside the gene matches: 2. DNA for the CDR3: TGTGCCAGCAGTGGACTAGCGGGGAACTACAATGAGCAGTTCTTC. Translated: CASSGLAGNYNEQFF.